These 27 T cell receptor beta chains were all obtained from the same sample, sequenced in a study of cytomegalovirus exposure and HLA in healthy donors. The PCR employed 60 Vbeta primers together with 13 Jbeta primers. TCRdb's copy holds only in-frame clones and misses some; the assay was immunoSEQ multiplex PCR. Of 150,000 to 200,000 clones in the sample, 78% were seen once. The source material was PBMCs. The receptors come from a woman aged 50 to 65 in good health and CMV-seropositive.

The V and J genes are TRBV18 and TRBJ1-1, with 10 bases that match TRBD1. CDR1 is KGHSH and CDR2 is LQKENI in the germline V gene. The CDR3 extends over 15 amino acids. Trimming removed 1 base from V and 5 bases from J; junction bases left unmatched: 4. CDR3 sequence: CASSPRQGAGTEAFF. The CDR3 region has the DNA TGTGCCAGCTCACCACGACAGGGGGCGGGAACTGAAGCTTTCTTT.

V usage is TRBV27 and J usage is TRBJ1-2, with 12 bases fitting TRBD1. V lost 7 bases and J lost 7; bases outside the gene matches: 7. There are 14 residues in the CDR3. The germline V gene has CDR1 MNHEY and CDR2 SMNVEV (reference sequence). In nucleotides, the CDR3 is TGTGCCAGCACACCGGGACAGGGGGCCGGTGGCTACACCTTC. Protein sequence: CASTPGQGAGGYTF.

The DNA for the CDR3 is TGTGCCAGCAGGGTTAGCGGGGGGGCCGATGAGCAGTTCTTC. The encoded protein is CASRVSGGADEQFF. The V gene is TRBV14, the J gene TRBJ2-1; 11 bases map to TRBD2. The trim removed 6 bases at V and 8 bases at J, leaving 6 bases unmatched. In germline, CDR1 is SGHDN, CDR2 FVKESK. The CDR3 totals 14 residues.

The chain is built from TRBV5-1 and TRBJ1-3; unclear D gene. Germline assignment: CDR1 SGHRS and CDR2 YFSETQ. V gave up 4 bases and J gave up 0 bases, with 14 bases separating them. There are 16 residues in the CDR3. CDR3 coding DNA: TGCGCCAGCAGCGTTGGAGCTGGGAGCTCTGGAAACACCATATATTTT. Protein product: CASSVGAGSSGNTIYF.

The genes are TRBV7-9 and TRBJ1-1, with a tentative D call TRBD1 (5 bases). Trimming removed 3 bases from V and 8 bases from J, with 7 bases in between. The germline V gene encodes CDR1 SEHNR and CDR2 FQNEAQ (reference sequence). This CDR3 region has 11 residues. CDR3 loop: CASSFAGEAFF. The CDR3 DNA is TGTGCCAGCAGCTTCGCAGGGGAAGCTTTCTTT.

This clone was counted between two and nine times. This chain links TRBV29-1 with TRBJ2-1; D may be TRBD2 (6 bases). The CDR3 length is 15 residues. V was clipped by 4 bases and J by 4 bases, with 17 bases between them. CDR1 and CDR2 from the germline V gene are SQVTM and ANQGSEA. The DNA of the CDR3 is TGCAGCGTTGTAGTGTTGGCGGGGCTATACAATGAGCAGTTCTTC. Its protein product is CSVVVLAGLYNEQFF.

The CDR3 region has the DNA TGTGCCAGCAGCTTAGGACAGGGTAGTAACAATGAGCAGTTCTTC. This codes for CASSLGQGSNNEQFF. J is TRBJ2-1 and V is TRBV7-6, with 7 positions matching TRBD1. The V and J ends lost 1 base and 5 bases, in that order; junction bases with no gene match: 5. Per the germline V gene, CDR1 is SGHVS and CDR2 is FNYEAQ. CDR3 length: 15 residues.

This sequence joins TRBV19 and TRBJ1-1; TRBD1 matches at 9 bases. The CDR3 has 13 residues. Trimming took 5 bases from V and 8 from J; bases not matched to a gene: 6. CDR1 is LNHDA, CDR2 SQIVND, per germline (reference sequence). CDR3 sequence: CASSLDRGKEAFF. The CDR3 nucleotides are TGTGCCAGTAGTCTGGACAGGGGAAAAGAAGCTTTCTTT.

The J gene is TRBJ2-7, the V gene TRBV13; a weak D match, TRBD1 (5 bases). V lost 4 bases and J lost 2, with 9 bases in between. Germline V gene data show CDR1 as PRHDT and CDR2 as FYEKMQ (reference sequence). The CDR3 spans 13 residues. The chain's CDR3 is CASSSTGPYEQYF. The CDR3 coding sequence is TGTGCCAGCAGCTCTACAGGTCCCTACGAGCAGTACTTC.

The gene calls are TRBV7-6 and TRBJ2-5; 8 bases are shared with TRBD2. The DNA end lines up better with TRBJ2-7; the J call may be wrong. CDR3 length: 15 residues. From germline, CDR1 is SGHVS and CDR2 FNYEAQ. CDR3 coding DNA: TGTGCCAGCAGCTCTAAGCGGGGGAGCTTCTACGAGCAGTACTTC. Translating it yields CASSSKRGSFYEQYF.

Comment on this clone: One end of the junction is discordant with germline, which a read error may explain. This chain uses TRBV7-9 with TRBJ1-2; D may be TRBD1 (6 bases). Per the germline V gene, CDR1 is SEHNR and CDR2 is FQNEAQ (reference sequence). This CDR3 is 15 amino acids long. The CDR3 reads CSSSPWDITNYGYTF. The DNA for the CDR3 is TGTTCCAGCAGCCCTTGGGACATCACTAACTATGGCTACACCTTC.

This CDR3 is CASSSGQAMGYEQYF. The CDR3 DNA is TGCGCCAGCAGCTCAGGACAGGCCATGGGATACGAGCAGTACTTC. The chain recombines TRBV10-2 with TRBJ2-7, with 7 nucleotides matching TRBD1. CDR3 length: 15 amino acids. V dropped 6 bases and J dropped 4; count of bases not matched to a gene: 12. Germline V gene data show CDR1 as WSHSY and CDR2 as SAAADI.

The rearrangement uses TRBV5-1 and TRBJ1-4; tentative D call: TRBD1 (6 bases). Germline assignment: CDR1 SGHRS and CDR2 YFSETQ. Between the trimmed V and J ends, which lost 2 bases and 7 bases, there was a span of 15 bases. The CDR3 sequence is 15 residues long. The CDR3, as DNA: TGCGCCAGCAGCTTCTTGAGGGGGGGAGGTGAAAAACTGTTTTTT. Protein sequence: CASSFLRGGGEKLFF.

This rearrangement joins TRBV5-1 to TRBJ2-5, with 11 bases that match TRBD2. With 2 bases clipped from V and 1 base from J, the junction kept 1 base outside the gene matches. This CDR3 region has 15 residues. Germline values: CDR1 SGHRS, CDR2 YFSETQ. CDR3 amino acids: CASSFSGGVQETQYF. The CDR3 nucleotides are TGCGCCAGCAGCTTTAGCGGGGGGGTCCAAGAGACCCAGTACTTC.

The chain has TRBV9 and TRBJ2-6, with unresolved D. The CDR3 is made up of 16 amino acids. CDR1 and CDR2 (germline): SGDLS, YYNGEE. Trimming took 0 bases from V and 0 from J, leaving 7 bases between them. The CDR3 is CASSVAGSSGANVLTF. CDR3 DNA sequence: TGTGCCAGCAGCGTAGCTGGTAGCTCTGGGGCCAACGTCCTGACTTTC. Full variable domain (remainder filled in from reference TRBV9 and TRBJ2-6): DSGVTQTPKHLITATGQRVTLRCSPRSGDLSVYWYQQSLDQGLQFLIQYYNGEERAKGNILERFSAQQFPDLHSELNLSSLELGDSALYFCASSVAGSSGANVLTFGAGSRLTVL.

The V gene is TRBV2, the J gene TRBJ1-2; TRBD1 agrees at 11 bases. Trimming removed 8 bases from V and 4 bases from J; junction bases left unmatched: 12. Germline values: CDR1 SNHLY, CDR2 FYNNEI. This CDR3 has 16 amino acids. The DNA of the CDR3 is TGTGCCAGCTTCTTGGGACAGGGGGTTCCTGGCTATGGCTACACCTTC. Amino acid sequence: CASFLGQGVPGYGYTF. Full variable domain (remainder filled in from reference TRBV2 and TRBJ1-2): EPEVTQTPSHQVTQMGQEVILRCVPISNHLYFYWYRQILGQKVEFLVSFYNNEISEKSEIFDDQFSVERPDGSNFTLKIRSTKLEDSAMYFCASFLGQGVPGYGYTFGSGTRLTVV.

This clone appeared a single time. CDR3 bases: TGTGCCAGCAGCGTCTCCACAGATACGCAGTATTTT. The encoded protein is CASSVSTDTQYF. The chain has TRBV9 and TRBJ2-3; no firm D call. Trimming removed 2 bases from V and 2 bases from J, with 3 bases in between. This CDR3 is built from 12 residues. The germline V gene has CDR1 SGDLS and CDR2 YYNGEE.

The table lists this clone with a few counts. The chain carries TRBV2 and TRBJ2-7; TRBD1 agrees at 7 bases. This CDR3 contains 11 residues. Germline V gives CDR1 SNHLY, CDR2 FYNNEI. The junction had 3 bases not matched to a gene; V was cut back by 6 bases and J by 7 bases. This CDR3 is CASSQGVEQYF. In DNA form, the CDR3 reads TGTGCCAGCAGCCAGGGGGTTGAGCAGTACTTC.

The chain joins TRBV2 to TRBJ1-1; the match to TRBD1 covers 7 bases. This CDR3 has 16 residues. Germline assignment: CDR1 SNHLY and CDR2 FYNNEI. Trimming removed 7 bases from V and 1 base from J; junction bases left unmatched: 12. The DNA for the CDR3 is TGTGCCAGCACTCCCCTGTCGACAGGGTGGAACACTGAAGCTTTCTTT. This sequence encodes CASTPLSTGWNTEAFF. Combining the CDR3 with reference TRBV2 and TRBJ1-1 gives the whole variable domain EPEVTQTPSHQVTQMGQEVILRCVPISNHLYFYWYRQILGQKVEFLVSFYNNEISEKSEIFDDQFSVERPDGSNFTLKIRSTKLEDSAMYFCASTPLSTGWNTEAFFGQGTRLTVV.

This chain links TRBV10-3 with TRBJ1-5; D possibly corresponds to TRBD1 (6 bases). V was shortened by 2 bases and J by 7 bases, with 15 bases between the two germline ends. CDR1 and CDR2 from the germline V gene are ENHRY and SYGVKD. The CDR3 is 15 residues long. CDR3 region: CAISEQTGRGQPQHF. CDR3 bases: TGTGCCATCAGTGAGCAAACAGGGAGAGGGCAGCCCCAGCATTTT.

J is TRBJ2-5 and V is TRBV11-2; the match to TRBD2 covers 14 bases. The CDR3 is made up of 15 amino acids. V shed 4 bases, J shed 5 bases, and the junction held 3 bases outside the gene matches. From germline, CDR1 is SGHAT and CDR2 FQNNGV. The CDR3 here is CASSWTSGGSETQYF. CDR3 DNA: TGTGCCAGCAGCTGGACTAGCGGGGGGTCGGAGACCCAGTACTTC.

In the case of this clone: This CDR3 is missing its conserved last phenylalanine or tryptophan, likely due to a read error. No DNA is shown, since the ends of the CDR3 on it are uncertain; the CDR3 is the one TCRdb lists. The rearrangement joins TRBV7-9 to TRBJ1-6. Ends included, the CDR3 has 8 residues. Germline V lookup: CDR1 SEHNR, CDR2 FQNEAQ (reference sequence). CDR3 loop: CSSSLETV.

V is TRBV11-2 and J is TRBJ2-5, with D possibly being TRBD1 (6 bases). This CDR3 spans 15 amino acids. Germline CDR1 reads SGHAT; CDR2 reads FQNNGV. Trimming took off 6 bases at V and 1 base at J, with 15 bases between the two ends. DNA for the CDR3: TGTGCCAGCAGACCAAGGTGGGGGCGCCAAGAGACCCAGTACTTC. It encodes CASRPRWGRQETQYF.

The chain couples TRBV5-1 to TRBJ1-2; TRBD1 aligns across 8 bases. V was clipped by 4 bases and J by 4 bases; unmatched bases: 9. The CDR3 has 15 amino acids. Germline CDR1 and CDR2: SGHRS and YFSETQ. The CDR3 coding sequence is TGCGCCAGCAGCATGGGGACAGGAGTGCTCTATGGCTACACCTTC. It codes for CASSMGTGVLYGYTF.

This chain joins TRBV5-1 and TRBJ1-4; maybe TRBD1 (5 bases). Germline-derived CDR1 and CDR2 are SGHRS and YFSETQ. Trimming left V 5 bases short and J 3 bases short, with 14 bases between. The CDR3 sequence is 15 residues long. The CDR3 protein is CASRGLGGANEKLFF. For the CDR3, the DNA is TGCGCCAGCAGGGGTCTGGGGGGGGCTAATGAAAAACTGTTTTTT.

The V gene is TRBV2, the J gene TRBJ2-2; 8 bases agree with TRBD2. After removal of 4 bases from V and 6 bases from J, the junction contained 13 bases not matched to a gene. The germline CDR1 and CDR2 sequences are SNHLY and FYNNEI. There are 17 residues in the CDR3. CDR3 DNA sequence: TGTGCCAGCAGTGTAAAACCTCCGGGACTAGATCCCGGGGAGCTGTTTTTT. Translating gives CASSVKPPGLDPGELFF.

This clone has only one observation. CDR3 bases: TGTGCCAGCAGCCCTTCTGTGACAGGGGCGTACAATGAGCAGTTCTTC. This sequence encodes CASSPSVTGAYNEQFF. The chain combines TRBV6-6 with TRBJ2-1; TRBD1 matches at 8 bases. CDR3 size: 16 residues. After removal of 6 bases from V and 4 bases from J, the junction contained 11 bases not matched to a gene. CDR1 and CDR2 from the germline V gene are MNHNY and SVGAGI (reference sequence).